The clone carrying this TCR beta chain was detected only a few times. The data were obtained in a study of CD8 T cells in ankylosing spondylitis. TCRdb fed the 5' RACE reads into MiXCR, producing one record per CDR3 protein. Here the sample spans 85,000 to 100,000 distinct CDR3 sequences, about 8.3% being singletons. The origin of this receptor is a male donor with ankylosing spondylitis or in good health (not recorded which). Sequencing input: blood, either unsorted or a sorted T cell fraction (not recorded which).

CDR3 protein: CSARDGTGPTYNSPLHF. CDR3 coding DNA: TGCAGTGCTAGAGATGGGACAGGGCCCACCTATAATTCACCCCTCCACTTT. This chain uses TRBV20-1 with TRBJ1-6, with 9 positions matching TRBD1. Germline V gene data show CDR1 as DFQATT and CDR2 as SNEGSKA (reference sequence). V trimming: 0 bases; J trimming: 2 bases; junction bases outside the gene matches: 5. This CDR3 region has 17 residues.